This paragraph covers one TCR beta chain sequence. The source of the sample is a study of cytomegalovirus exposure and HLA in healthy donors. Study-wide context: About 85 million unique TCR sequences came from HLA-typed donors in an early release.

In the PCR, 60 Vbeta and 13 Jbeta primers were used. TCRdb's copy holds only in-frame clones and misses some; the assay was immunoSEQ multiplex PCR. The sample includes some 190,000 clones, 65% to 80% of them seen just once. This CDR3 has 16 amino acids. Germline CDR1 and CDR2: LGHNA and YNFKEQ. V was clipped by 0 bases and J by 6 bases; unmatched bases: 6. The source material was PBMCs. The rearrangement joins TRBV4-2 to TRBJ2-1, with 9 bases identical to TRBD1. This TCR derives from a man aged 25 to 45 in good health and CMV-seropositive. The CDR3 DNA follows: TGTGCCAGCAGCCAAGACCCGGGACAGGGTGGCAATGAGCAGTTCTTC. Its translation: CASSQDPGQGGNEQFF.